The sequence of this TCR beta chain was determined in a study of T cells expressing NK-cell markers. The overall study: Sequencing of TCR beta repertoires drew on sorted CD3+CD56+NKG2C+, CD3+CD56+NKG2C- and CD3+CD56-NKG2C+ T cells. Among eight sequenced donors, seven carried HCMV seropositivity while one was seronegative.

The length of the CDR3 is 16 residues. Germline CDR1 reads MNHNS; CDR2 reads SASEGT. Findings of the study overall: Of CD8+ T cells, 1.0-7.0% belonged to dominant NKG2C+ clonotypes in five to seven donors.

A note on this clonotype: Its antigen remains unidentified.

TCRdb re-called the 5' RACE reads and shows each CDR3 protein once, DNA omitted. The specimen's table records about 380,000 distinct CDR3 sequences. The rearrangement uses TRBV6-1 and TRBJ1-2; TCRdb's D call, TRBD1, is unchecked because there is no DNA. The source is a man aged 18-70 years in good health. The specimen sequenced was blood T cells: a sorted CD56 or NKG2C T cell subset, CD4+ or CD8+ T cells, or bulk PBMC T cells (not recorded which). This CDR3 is CASQGRGPETNYGYTF.